Each of the 16 T cell receptor beta chains below was sequenced from the same sample in a study of cytomegalovirus exposure and HLA in healthy donors. A multiplex PCR was run with 60 Vbeta primers and 13 Jbeta primers. Profiled with immunoSEQ multiplex PCR; TCRdb holds only in-frame clones, not every one. The sample includes about 43,000 clones, less than 75% of them seen just once. Sequenced material: PBMCs. The receptors here all came from a man between 60 and 75 years old in good health and CMV-seropositive.

V and J are TRBV6-5 and TRBJ2-7, with a possible D match to TRBD2 (6 bases). Germline CDR1 MNHEY, CDR2 SVGAGI. The CDR3 has 12 amino acids. V dropped 6 bases and J dropped 8 bases, with 14 bases sitting between them. CDR3 nucleotides: TGTGCCAGCAGCCGGAGGGTCGGGCAGCAGTACTTC. This codes for CASSRRVGQQYF.

The rearrangement uses TRBV11-2 and TRBJ2-5; 9 bases align to TRBD1. Germline-derived CDR1 and CDR2 are SGHAT and FQNNGV. The CDR3 is 15 amino acids. V lost 3 bases and J lost 4; bases outside the gene matches: 6. The CDR3 region has the DNA TGTGCCAGCAGCTTGGGACAGGGTTTCGGAGAGACCCAGTACTTC. Translated, it gives CASSLGQGFGETQYF.

The chain couples TRBV5-1 to TRBJ1-2, with a tentative D call TRBD1 (5 bases). Trimming pared 4 bases from V and 2 bases from J, leaving 9 bases between. The V gene's germline CDR1 is SGHRS and CDR2 YFSETQ. The CDR3 consists of 13 residues. CDR3 coding DNA: TGCGCCAGCAGCGAGGCAGGGAACTATGGCTACACCTTC. As protein: CASSEAGNYGYTF.

The chain combines TRBV19 with TRBJ1-1, with no clear D. This CDR3 has 14 amino acids. V lost 0 bases, J lost 2 bases, and 7 bases lay in between. Germline V gene lookup returns CDR1 LNHDA and CDR2 SQIVND (reference sequence). The CDR3 nucleotides read TGTGCCAGTAGTATAGACGGGGTTAACACTGAAGCTTTCTTT. Its protein product is CASSIDGVNTEAFF.

This clone has a handful of counts. This chain uses TRBV27 with TRBJ2-3; D call uncertain. The CDR3 has 14 amino acids. Trimming took off 8 bases at V and 4 bases at J, with 16 bases between the two ends. Germline CDR1 MNHEY, CDR2 SMNVEV (reference sequence). Here the CDR3 DNA reads TGTGCCAGCCACTTTTCCGGAGTCCCAGATACGCAGTATTTT. Encoded protein: CASHFSGVPDTQYF.

A few counts support this clone. The chain recombines TRBV2 with TRBJ1-1; TRBD1 agrees at 7 bases. CDR1 and CDR2 (germline): SNHLY, FYNNEI. V lost 9 bases, J lost 7 bases, and 8 bases stayed unmatched. There are 12 residues in the CDR3. The CDR3 coding sequence is TGTGCCAGAGGGTTTGGACAGGATGAAGCTTTCTTT. It translates to CARGFGQDEAFF. Combining the CDR3 with reference TRBV2 and TRBJ1-1 gives the whole variable domain EPEVTQTPSHQVTQMGQEVILRCVPISNHLYFYWYRQILGQKVEFLVSFYNNEISEKSEIFDDQFSVERPDGSNFTLKIRSTKLEDSAMYFCARGFGQDEAFFGQGTRLTVV.

This clone has just a few counts. V usage is TRBV7-6 and J usage is TRBJ2-7; 7 nucleotides match TRBD1. The V and J ends lost 4 bases and 7 bases, in that order; junction bases with no gene match: 7. In germline, CDR1 is SGHVS, CDR2 FNYEAQ. This CDR3 contains 13 residues. The CDR3 sequence: CASSSTGDVEQYF. The DNA of the CDR3 is TGTGCCAGCAGCTCAACAGGGGACGTTGAGCAGTACTTC. Full variable domain (missing parts from reference TRBV7-6 and TRBJ2-7): GAGVSQSPRYKVTKRGQDVALRCDPISGHVSLYWYRQALGQGPEFLTYFNYEAQQDKSGLPNDRFSAERPEGSISTLTIQRTEQRDSAMYRCASSSTGDVEQYFGPGTRLTVT.

V gene TRBV7-6 combines with J gene TRBJ2-7, with 7 bases that match TRBD1. Trimming at V came to 5 bases and at J to 5 bases, leaving 3 bases not matched to a gene. Germline CDR1 reads SGHVS; CDR2 reads FNYEAQ. The CDR3 sequence is 12 residues long. The DNA of the CDR3 is TGTGCCAGCAGCCACAGGGGAAACGAGCAGTACTTC. This encodes CASSHRGNEQYF. The complete variable domain, with remaining parts taken from reference TRBV7-6 and TRBJ2-7, reads GAGVSQSPRYKVTKRGQDVALRCDPISGHVSLYWYRQALGQGPEFLTYFNYEAQQDKSGLPNDRFSAERPEGSISTLTIQRTEQRDSAMYRCASSHRGNEQYFGPGTRLTVT.

In its sample, this clone was seen a few times. This rearrangement joins TRBV7-9 to TRBJ2-7; 9 bases are a match to TRBD2. The germline V gene encodes CDR1 SEHNR and CDR2 FQNEAQ (reference sequence). CDR3 length equals 16 residues. J was trimmed by 4 bases and V by 5 bases; bases with no gene match: 12. CDR3 sequence: CASSRVHSGRAYEQYF. The DNA of the CDR3 is TGTGCCAGCAGCCGGGTACATAGCGGGAGAGCATACGAGCAGTACTTC.

This sequence joins TRBV5-8 and TRBJ2-2, with 7 bases that match TRBD1. V lost 2 bases and J lost 5; bases outside the gene matches: 3. There are 14 residues in the CDR3. Germline V gene data show CDR1 as SGHTS and CDR2 as YDEGEE. The CDR3 DNA reads TGTGCCAGCAGCTTTGGGACAGTTACCGGGGAGCTGTTTTTT. This encodes CASSFGTVTGELFF. Based on the CDR3 plus reference TRBV5-8 and TRBJ2-2, the full variable domain is EAGVTQSPTHLIKTRGQQATLRCSPISGHTSVYWYQQALGLGLQFLLWYDEGEERNRGNFPPRFSGRQFPNYSSELNVNALELEDSALYLCASSFGTVTGELFFGEGSRLTVL.

In DNA, the CDR3 is TGTGCCAGCAGTCATAGGACTAGCGGCAGCCAAGAGACCCAGTACTTC. Protein sequence: CASSHRTSGSQETQYF. The V gene is TRBV7-9, the J gene TRBJ2-5; 10 bases are a match to TRBD2. CDR1 and CDR2 from the germline V gene are SEHNR and FQNEAQ (reference sequence). The CDR3 covers 16 residues. With V trimmed by 6 bases and J by 1 base, 8 bases remained unmatched. Based on the CDR3 plus reference TRBV7-9 and TRBJ2-5, the full variable domain is DTGVSQNPRHKITKRGQNVTFRCDPISEHNRLYWYRQTLGQGPEFLTYFQNEAQLEKSRLLSDRFSAERPKGSFSTLEIQRTEQGDSAMYLCASSHRTSGSQETQYFGPGTRLLVL.

The chain combines TRBV2 with TRBJ1-2, with TRBD1 matching over 7 bases. After removal of 9 bases from V and 4 bases from J, the junction contained 8 bases not matched to a gene. CDR1 is SNHLY, CDR2 FYNNEI, per germline. The CDR3 runs 13 residues. The CDR3 region is CASNLDRIYGYTF. The CDR3 DNA sequence: TGTGCCAGTAACCTGGACAGGATCTATGGCTACACCTTC.

This clone was observed a handful of times. The chain has TRBV5-6 and TRBJ2-7; maybe TRBD2 (5 bases). The CDR3 is 14 residues long. From germline, CDR1 is SGHDT and CDR2 YYEEEE. The V gene lost 4 bases and the J gene lost 2 bases, with 13 bases spanning the gap. CDR3 sequence (DNA): TGTGCCAGCAGCCTGAGCGGCCGCCCCTACGAGCAGTACTTC. Translation: CASSLSGRPYEQYF.

This clone was found once. The V and J genes are TRBV5-1 and TRBJ2-1, with 11 positions matching TRBD2. This CDR3 is built from 15 residues. Germline V gives CDR1 SGHRS, CDR2 YFSETQ. The trim removed 4 bases at V and 6 bases at J, leaving 6 bases unmatched. CDR3 sequence (DNA): TGCGCCAGCAGCCCGTTGACTAGCGGGGTCAATGAGCAGTTCTTC. Translation gives CASSPLTSGVNEQFF.

This chain connects TRBV7-6 to TRBJ2-1, with TRBD2 matching over 8 bases. Germline CDR1 and CDR2: SGHVS and FNYEAQ. J gave up 6 bases and V 5 bases, and 3 bases lay outside the gene matches. The CDR3 contains 13 residues. In nucleotides, the CDR3 is TGTGCCAGCAGCATAAGCGGGAGCAATGAGCAGTTCTTC. Translated: CASSISGSNEQFF.

V usage is TRBV19 and J usage is TRBJ2-1, with 9 bases fitting TRBD2. The germline gives CDR1 LNHDA, CDR2 SQIVND (reference sequence). The CDR3 is 18 residues long. V gave up 5 bases and J gave up 6 bases; unmatched junction bases: 17. The CDR3 coding sequence is TGTGCCAGTAGTCCTCTGACTAGCGGAGGTGGTGGTGGCAATGAGCAGTTCTTC. Amino acid sequence: CASSPLTSGGGGGNEQFF.